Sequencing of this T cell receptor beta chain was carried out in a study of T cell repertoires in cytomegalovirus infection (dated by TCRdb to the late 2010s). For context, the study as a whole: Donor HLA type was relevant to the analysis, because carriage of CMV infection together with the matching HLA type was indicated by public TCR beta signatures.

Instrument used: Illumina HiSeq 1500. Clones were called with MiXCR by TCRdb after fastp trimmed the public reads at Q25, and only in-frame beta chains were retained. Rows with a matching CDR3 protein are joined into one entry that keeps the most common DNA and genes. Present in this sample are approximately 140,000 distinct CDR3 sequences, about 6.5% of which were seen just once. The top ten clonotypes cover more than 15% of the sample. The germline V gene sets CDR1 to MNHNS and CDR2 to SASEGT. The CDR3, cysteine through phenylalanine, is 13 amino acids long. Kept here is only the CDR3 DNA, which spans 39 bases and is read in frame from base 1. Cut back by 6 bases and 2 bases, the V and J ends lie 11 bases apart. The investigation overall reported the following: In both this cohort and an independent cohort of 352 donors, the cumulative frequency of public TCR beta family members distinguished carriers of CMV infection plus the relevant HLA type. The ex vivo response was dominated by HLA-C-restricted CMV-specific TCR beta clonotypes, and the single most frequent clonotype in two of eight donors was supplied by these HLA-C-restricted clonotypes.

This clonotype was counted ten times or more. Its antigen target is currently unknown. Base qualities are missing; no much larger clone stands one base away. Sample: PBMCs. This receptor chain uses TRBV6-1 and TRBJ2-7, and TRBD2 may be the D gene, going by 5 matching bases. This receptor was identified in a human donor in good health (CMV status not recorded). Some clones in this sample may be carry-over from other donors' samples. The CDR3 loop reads CASRSGLTYEQYF. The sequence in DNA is TGTGCCAGCAGGTCCGGACTTACCTACGAGCAGTACTTC.